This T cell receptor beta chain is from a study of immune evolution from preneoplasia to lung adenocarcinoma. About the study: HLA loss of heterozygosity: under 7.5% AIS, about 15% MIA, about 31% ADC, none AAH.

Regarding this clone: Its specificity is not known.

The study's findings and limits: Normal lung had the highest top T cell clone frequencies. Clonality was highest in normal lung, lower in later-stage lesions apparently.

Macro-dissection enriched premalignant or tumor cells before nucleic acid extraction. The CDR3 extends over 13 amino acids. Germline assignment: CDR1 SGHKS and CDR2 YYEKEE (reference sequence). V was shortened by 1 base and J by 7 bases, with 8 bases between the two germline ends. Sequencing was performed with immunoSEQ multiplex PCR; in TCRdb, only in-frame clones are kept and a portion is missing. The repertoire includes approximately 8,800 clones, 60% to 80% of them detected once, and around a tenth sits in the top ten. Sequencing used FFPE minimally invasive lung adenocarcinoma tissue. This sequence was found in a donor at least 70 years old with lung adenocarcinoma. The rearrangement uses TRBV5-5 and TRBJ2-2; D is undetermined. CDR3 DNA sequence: TGTGCCAGCAGCTTGAATGCGCTCGGGGAGCTGTTTTTT. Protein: CASSLNALGELFF.